Listed below are T cell receptor beta chains from one sample, sequenced in a study of cytomegalovirus exposure and HLA in healthy donors. Profiling relied on immunoSEQ multiplex PCR, and the TCRdb table lists in-frame clones only, not all of them. Seen in this sample are about 90,000 clones; the ten most common clones hold roughly 3%. Specimen: PBMCs. These receptors were collected from a woman in her thirties in good health and CMV-seronegative. The CDR3 runs from the conserved cysteine through the conserved F or W. A D gene is named only where the DNA matches it firmly.

D gene	V gene	J gene	CDR3 protein	CDR3 DNA
-	TRBV29-1	TRBJ2-5	CSVANREETQYF	TGCAGCGTTGCAAACAGGGAGGAGACCCAGTACTTC
TRBD2	TRBV5-1	TRBJ2-3	CASSLAGATSRTDTQYF	TGCGCCAGCAGCTTAGCGGGGGCCACCTCCCGCACAGATACGCAGTATTTT
-	TRBV5-1	TRBJ2-5	CASSAGTAGETQYF	TGCGCCAGCAGCGCCGGGACTGCGGGCGAGACCCAGTACTTC
-	TRBV9	TRBJ2-7	CASSPTTGYYEQYF	TGTGCCAGCAGCCCTACGACAGGTTACTACGAGCAGTACTTC
-	TRBV25-1	TRBJ1-4	CASSEYRDNGEKLFF	TGTGCCAGCAGTGAATATAGGGACAATGGAGAAAAACTGTTTTTT
-	TRBV5-1	TRBJ2-2	CASSARDTNTGELFF	TGCGCCAGCAGCGCCCGGGACACGAACACCGGGGAGCTGTTTTTT
-	TRBV5-6	TRBJ2-1	CASSFQRNEQFF	TGTGCCAGCAGCTTTCAGAGGAATGAGCAGTTCTTC
-	TRBV27	TRBJ2-7	CASSSKINRFSYEQYF	TGTGCCAGCAGTTCAAAGATAAACAGGTTCTCCTACGAGCAGTACTTC
TRBD2	TRBV15	TRBJ2-1	CATSSGTSKFLEQFF	TGTGCCACCAGCAGCGGGACTAGCAAGTTCCTTGAGCAGTTCTTC
TRBD2	TRBV30	TRBJ2-1	CAYAGGSRHEQFF	TGTGCCTACGCGGGGGGGAGTCGGCATGAGCAGTTCTTC
-	TRBV7-2	TRBJ2-3	CASSLTGEDTQYF	TGTGCCAGCAGCTTAACGGGGGAGGATACGCAGTATTTT
-	TRBV6-5	TRBJ1-4	CASSYSPTNEKLFF	TGTGCCAGCAGTTACAGCCCAACTAATGAAAAACTGTTTTTT
TRBD1	TRBV27	TRBJ2-3	CASSLEGTDTDTQYF	TGTGCCAGCAGTTTAGAAGGGACAGACACAGATACGCAGTATTTT
-	TRBV19	TRBJ1-1	CASSTRLGGAFF	TGTGCCAGTAGTACCCGACTTGGAGGAGCTTTCTTT
-	TRBV4-1	TRBJ1-2	CASSQDRLGHNYGYTF	TGCGCCAGCAGCCAAGATCGGCTGGGGCATAACTATGGCTACACCTTC
-	TRBV7-9	TRBJ2-7	CASSFLGLYEQYF	TGTGCCAGCAGCTTCCTCGGACTCTACGAGCAGTACTTC
-	TRBV6-6	TRBJ1-1	CASSESRTEAFF	TGTGCCAGCAGTGAGTCTAGGACTGAAGCTTTCTTT
-	TRBV27	TRBJ1-6	CASSLRRVYSPLHF	TGTGCCAGCAGTTTGAGGAGGGTTTATTCACCCCTCCACTTT
TRBD1	TRBV7-6	TRBJ2-3	CASSLGQLTDTQYF	TGTGCCAGCAGCTTGGGACAGCTCACAGATACGCAGTATTTT
-	TRBV2	TRBJ2-3	CASSISGFTDTQYF	TGTGCCAGCAGTATTAGCGGTTTCACAGATACGCAGTATTTT
-	TRBV15	TRBJ2-5	CATSRDSGKEGQYF	TGTGCCACCAGCAGAGATTCAGGGAAGGAGGGCCAGTACTTC
TRBD2	TRBV10-1	TRBJ2-7	CASSDGLAGARDEQYF	TGCGCCAGCAGTGACGGTCTAGCGGGAGCAAGGGACGAGCAGTACTTC
-	TRBV7-8	TRBJ2-2	CASSVLSVDTELFF	TGTGCCAGCAGCGTCCTTAGCGTCGATACGGAGCTGTTTTTT
TRBD1	TRBV29-1	TRBJ2-2	CSVWDRHTGELFF	TGCAGCGTTTGGGACAGACACACCGGGGAGCTGTTTTTT
-	TRBV15	TRBJ1-2	CATSRDSGGYTF	TGTGCCACCAGCAGAGATTCGGGTGGCTACACCTTC
-	TRBV5-1	TRBJ2-1	CASSPDLVQEQFF	TGCGCCAGCAGCCCCGATCTAGTTCAGGAGCAGTTCTTC
-	TRBV28	TRBJ2-7	CASSPLGRGSYEQYF	TGTGCCAGCAGTCCCTTGGGGCGGGGCTCCTACGAGCAGTACTTC
-	TRBV7-2	TRBJ2-3	CASSLLIRPLSDTQYF	TGTGCCAGCAGCTTACTGATCCGGCCACTATCAGATACGCAGTATTTT
-	TRBV7-2	TRBJ1-5	CASSLAPTTGSNQPQHF	TGTGCCAGCAGCTTAGCCCCTACCACAGGGTCCAATCAGCCCCAGCATTTT
-	TRBV11-2	TRBJ1-4	CASSPAGATNEKLFF	TGTGCCAGCAGCCCCGCGGGGGCAACTAATGAAAAACTGTTTTTT
-	TRBV15	TRBJ2-7	CATSRDRGVFGEQYF	TGTGCCACCAGCAGAGATCGGGGTGTCTTTGGCGAGCAGTACTTC
-	TRBV6-6	TRBJ2-5	CASSPRRLPLETQYF	TGTGCCAGCAGCCCCCGTCGACTCCCGCTAGAGACCCAGTACTTC
TRBD1	TRBV4-2	TRBJ2-3	CASSQDTPRGPYTDTQYF	TGTGCCAGCAGCCAAGATACCCCCAGGGGGCCATACACAGATACGCAGTATTTT
TRBD1	TRBV7-3	TRBJ2-3	CASSSGQNTDTQYF	TGTGCCAGCAGCTCGGGACAGAATACAGATACGCAGTATTTT
-	TRBV2	TRBJ2-5	CASSGGLGAETQYF	TGTGCCAGCAGTGGTGGGTTAGGGGCAGAGACCCAGTACTTC
TRBD1	TRBV19	TRBJ1-2	CASSVRGEDYGYTF	TGTGCCAGTAGTGTCAGGGGGGAGGACTATGGCTACACCTTC
TRBD1	TRBV23-1	TRBJ1-5	CASSHQQGIQPQHF	TGCGCCAGCAGTCATCAACAGGGGATTCAGCCCCAGCATTTT
-	TRBV7-9	TRBJ1-1	CASSKRTLGGTSGAEAFF	TGTGCCAGCAGCAAGAGGACCCTAGGGGGGACAAGCGGGGCTGAAGCTTTCTTT
-	TRBV5-1	TRBJ2-1	CASSSTPNEQFF	TGCGCCAGCAGCTCGACTCCAAATGAGCAGTTCTTC
-	TRBV6-6	TRBJ1-5	CASSRGGQPQHF	TGTGCCAGCAGTAGGGGAGGCCAGCCCCAGCATTTT
-	TRBV11-2	TRBJ2-7	CASSLGPPPIYEQYF	TGTGCCAGCAGCCTGGGCCCCCCCCCTATTTACGAGCAGTACTTC